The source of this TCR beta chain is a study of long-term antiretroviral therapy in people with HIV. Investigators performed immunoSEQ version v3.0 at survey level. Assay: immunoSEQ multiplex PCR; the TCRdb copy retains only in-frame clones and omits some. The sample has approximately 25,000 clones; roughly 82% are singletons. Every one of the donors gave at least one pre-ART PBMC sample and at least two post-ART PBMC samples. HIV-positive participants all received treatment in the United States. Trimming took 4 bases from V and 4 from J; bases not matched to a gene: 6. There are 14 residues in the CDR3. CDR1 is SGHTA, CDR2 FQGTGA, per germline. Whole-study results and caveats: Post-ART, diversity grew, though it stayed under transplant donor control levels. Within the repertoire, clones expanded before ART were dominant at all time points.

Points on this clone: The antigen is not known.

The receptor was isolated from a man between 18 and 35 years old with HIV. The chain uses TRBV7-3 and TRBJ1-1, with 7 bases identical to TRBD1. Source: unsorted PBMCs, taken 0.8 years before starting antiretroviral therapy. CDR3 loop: CASSSGQRGTEAFF. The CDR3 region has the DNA TGTGCCAGCAGCTCGGGACAGAGGGGCACTGAAGCTTTCTTT. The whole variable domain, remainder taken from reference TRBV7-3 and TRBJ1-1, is GAGVSQTPSNKVTEKGKYVELRCDPISGHTALYWYRQSLGQGPEFLIYFQGTGAADDSGLPNDRFFAVRPEGSVSTLKIQRTERGDSAVYLCASSSGQRGTEAFFGQGTRLTVV.